These 15 T cell receptor beta chains share one sample of origin, sequenced in a study of T cell responses to AZD1222 COVID-19 vaccine. Sequenced by immunoSEQ multiplex PCR; TCRdb stores in-frame clones only, minus some. The sample yields roughly 140,000 clones, 90% seen once. Sequenced here: peripheral blood, sampled on day 0 of AZD1222 vaccination. The receptors stem from an adult in good health.

This chain links TRBV28 with TRBJ1-6, with D tentatively TRBD1 (5 bases). The CDR3 extends over 15 amino acids. From germline, CDR1 is MDHEN and CDR2 SYDVKM. V dropped 8 bases and J dropped 8 bases, with 19 bases sitting between them. The CDR3 sequence: CASQPDRDHDSPLHF. CDR3 nucleotide sequence: TGTGCCAGCCAACCGGACCGGGACCATGATTCACCCCTCCACTTT.

This chain uses TRBV27 with TRBJ1-1, with 8 bases that match TRBD1. Germline assignment: CDR1 MNHEY and CDR2 SMNVEV (reference sequence). CDR3 size: 14 residues. V lost 2 bases to trimming and J lost 1 base; unmatched junction nucleotides: 0. DNA of the CDR3: TGTGCCAGCAGTTTAGACAGGGGGAACACTGAAGCTTTCTTT. Its protein is CASSLDRGNTEAFF.

The chain uses TRBV10-3 and TRBJ2-3; weak D call: TRBD2 (6 bases). The V gene's germline CDR1 is ENHRY and CDR2 SYGVKD. Trimming left V 2 bases short and J 7 bases short, with 16 bases between. CDR3 length equals 15 residues. CDR3 DNA sequence: TGTGCCATCAGTGAGGCAAATTTACTAGCTTATACGCAGTATTTT. Its protein is CAISEANLLAYTQYF.

About this clone: Other DNA sequences within the sample encode an identical CDR3. The chain carries TRBV28 and TRBJ1-1; a possible D gene is TRBD1 (5 bases). CDR1 and CDR2 (germline): MDHEN, SYDVKM. This CDR3 spans 13 amino acids. Trimming shortened V by 2 bases and J by 5 bases, and 9 bases separated the two germline ends. CDR3 protein: CASSLQGGTEAFF. The DNA for the CDR3 is TGTGCCAGCAGTTTACAGGGAGGGACTGAAGCTTTCTTT.

This chain links TRBV2 with TRBJ1-2; 7 bases agree with TRBD1. The CDR3 is 14 amino acids. Per the germline V gene, CDR1 is SNHLY and CDR2 is FYNNEI. V lost 6 bases to trimming and J lost 5 bases; unmatched junction nucleotides: 9. CDR3 sequence (DNA): TGTGCCAGCAGCCGGGAGGGACAGAGTTATGGCTACACCTTC. This sequence encodes CASSREGQSYGYTF.

The chain carries TRBV27 and TRBJ2-1, with 9 nucleotides matching TRBD1. The junction had 8 bases not matched to a gene; V was cut back by 8 bases and J by 0 bases. The CDR3 length is 16 residues. Germline CDR1 reads MNHEY; CDR2 reads SMNVEV (reference sequence). This chain's CDR3 is CASHDRGYPSYNEQFF. CDR3 DNA sequence: TGTGCCAGCCACGACAGGGGGTACCCCTCCTACAATGAGCAGTTCTTC.

This clone was recorded a few times. V and J are TRBV28 and TRBJ2-7, with D unclear. Germline V gene lookup returns CDR1 MDHEN and CDR2 SYDVKM. V gave up 3 bases and J gave up 7 bases, with 13 bases separating them. The CDR3 covers 13 residues. The DNA of the CDR3 is TGTGCCAGCAGTTTTCGGCCCGAAAGGGAGCAGTACTTC. Translation: CASSFRPEREQYF.

The chain combines TRBV27 with TRBJ1-2; D is perhaps TRBD1 (6 bases). Germline loops: CDR1 MNHEY, CDR2 SMNVEV (reference sequence). This CDR3 comprises 15 residues. Trimming took off 1 base at V and 1 base at J, with 10 bases between the two ends. For the CDR3, the DNA is TGTGCCAGCAGTTTATGGACAGTTCTTAACTATGGCTACACCTTC. Translating gives CASSLWTVLNYGYTF.

A single count supports this clone. V usage is TRBV19 and J usage is TRBJ2-7; D is unclear. Germline-derived CDR1 and CDR2 are LNHDA and SQIVND (reference sequence). Trimming took 4 bases from V and 2 from J, leaving 9 bases between them. CDR3 size: 13 residues. In DNA, the CDR3 is TGTGCCAGTAGTAGAAGCCCTACCTACGAGCAGTACTTC. Its protein product is CASSRSPTYEQYF.

CDR3 DNA: TGTGCCAGCAGTCTACAAACAGGGAACTATGGCTACACCTTC. It encodes CASSLQTGNYGYTF. V gene TRBV28 combines with J gene TRBJ1-2; TRBD1 might be the D (6 bases). This CDR3 region has 14 residues. CDR1 is MDHEN, CDR2 SYDVKM, per germline. Trimming left V 5 bases short and J 2 bases short, with 12 bases between.

In DNA form, the CDR3 reads TGTGCCAGCAGCCAGAATGAGGCTAGGTTAGCGATTTACAATGAGCAGTTCTTC. Its protein is CASSQNEARLAIYNEQFF. V is TRBV4-2 and J is TRBJ2-1; D perhaps matches TRBD2 (5 bases). The CDR3 sequence is 18 residues long. Germline V lookup: CDR1 LGHNA, CDR2 YNFKEQ. The germline V and J ends were trimmed by 3 bases and 4 bases, with 22 bases remaining between them.

V gene TRBV6-5 combines with J gene TRBJ1-1; no definite D call. The CDR3 extends over 14 amino acids. The V and J ends lost 3 bases and 6 bases respectively, with 14 bases between them. Germline assignment: CDR1 MNHEY and CDR2 SVGAGI. This CDR3 reads CASSYRTDYSEAFF. The CDR3 region has the DNA TGTGCCAGCAGTTATCGTACAGACTATTCTGAAGCTTTCTTT.

Only one count was recorded for this clone. The chain combines TRBV7-9 with TRBJ1-1; D call uncertain. The V end lost 9 bases, the J end lost 4 bases, and 9 bases lay between the germline ends. The germline CDR1 and CDR2 sequences are SEHNR and FQNEAQ (reference sequence). The CDR3 has 11 residues. CDR3: CASGEGTEAFF. The CDR3, as DNA: TGTGCCAGTGGGGAAGGCACTGAAGCTTTCTTT. Together with reference TRBV7-9 and TRBJ1-1, the CDR3 gives the full variable domain: DTGVSQNPRHKITKRGQNVTFRCDPISEHNRLYWYRQTLGQGPEFLTYFQNEAQLEKSRLLSDRFSAERPKGSFSTLEIQRTEQGDSAMYLCASGEGTEAFFGQGTRLTVV.

V and J are TRBV3-1 (or the pseudogene TRBV3-2) and TRBJ1-1, with no clear D. Germline assignment: CDR1 LGHDT and CDR2 YNNKEL (reference sequence). Trimming left V 1 base short and J 5 bases short, with 11 bases between. The CDR3 is 14 residues long. The DNA of the CDR3 is TGTGCCAGCAGCCAAGGGCAGCCTTGGACTGAAGCTTTCTTT. Translating gives CASSQGQPWTEAFF.

This chain links TRBV5-5 with TRBJ2-7; D tentatively fits TRBD1 or TRBD2 (6 bases each). The germline V gene encodes CDR1 SGHKS and CDR2 YYEKEE (reference sequence). Between the trimmed V and J ends, which lost 1 base and 2 bases, there was a span of 16 bases. This CDR3 has 16 amino acids. CDR3 region: CASSLFPGASAYEQYF. The CDR3 DNA reads TGTGCCAGCAGCTTGTTTCCGGGGGCCAGCGCCTACGAGCAGTACTTC. The full variable domain, rest sourced from reference TRBV5-5 and TRBJ2-7, is DAGVTQSPTHLIKTRGQQVTLRCSPISGHKSVSWYQQVLGQGPQFIFQYYEKEERGRGNFPDRFSARQFPNYSSELNVNALLLGDSALYLCASSLFPGASAYEQYFGPGTRLTVT.